The present T cell receptor (beta chain) was sequenced within a study of blood T cell repertoires in COVID-19. The overall study: From T cells, B-cell-depleted T cells, or PBMCs came the material, which was cDNA or gDNA.

J lost 5 bases, V lost 0 bases, and 11 bases had no gene match. Per the germline V gene, CDR1 is SGHAT and CDR2 is FQNNGV. The CDR3 totals 17 residues. How the authors handled the data: By means of reference gene primer amplification, nucleated cell counts were estimated. Assay used: immunoSEQ multiplex PCR; TCRdb lists only in-frame clones, some missing. The V and J calls and the clone size are those of that table, but D and trimming were determined from the DNA. This sample has a few hundred thousand clones, with approximately 86% found just once. The chain joins TRBV11-2 to TRBJ2-5, with 8 bases lining up with TRBD1. The material sequenced was peripheral blood. The source of this sequence is a woman aged 70-85 years with COVID-19, enrolled during active disease. The CDR3, as DNA: TGTGCCAGCAGCTTAGACCATAGGCAGGGGGCGCGGGAGACCCAGTACTTC. Translating gives CASSLDHRQGARETQYF.